Listed below are T cell receptor beta chains from one sample, sequenced in a study of regulatory T cells in long-lasting Graves disease. TCRdb re-called the multiplex PCR reads through MiXCR, storing one row per CDR3 protein. The sample lists over 250,000 distinct CDR3 sequences, around a fifth seen once, with 45% to 70% in the top ten. Sequences were derived from peripheral blood mononuclear cells (PBMCs), sampled when the disease was refractory, from a patient treated with antithyroid drugs. The receptor set was obtained from a female donor with Graves disease. The CDR3 runs from the conserved cysteine through the conserved F or W. A D gene is named only where the DNA matches it firmly. A row's size may be missing; if present it is once, few, many or a size class.

TRBJ2-7,many,TRBV6-1,TRBD2,CASSGTSGLPYEQYF,TGTGCCAGCAGCGGTACTAGCGGTCTACCCTACGAGCAGTACTTC
TRBJ2-7,many,TRBV6-5,-,CASSSTSMAPEQYF,TGTGCCAGCAGTTCTACTAGCATGGCCCCCGAGCAGTACTTC
TRBJ1-1,many,TRBV6-5,-,CASSYPGEGSNTEAFF,TGTGCCAGCAGTTACCCCGGTGAAGGCTCGAACACTGAAGCTTTCTTT
TRBJ1-5,-,TRBV10-3,-,CAISEGTGYSNQPQHF,TGTGCCATCAGTGAGGGAACAGGGTATAGCAATCAGCCCCAGCATTTT
TRBJ1-1,many,TRBV11-1,-,CASSRRGGTEAFF,TGTGCCAGCAGCCGCAGGGGAGGAACTGAAGCTTTCTTT
TRBJ2-7,many,TRBV2,-,CASRLDGSYEQYF,TGTGCCAGTAGACTAGACGGATCCTACGAGCAGTACTTC
TRBJ2-7,-,TRBV5-1,-,CASSLDGVHEQYF,TGCGCCAGCAGCCTGGACGGGGTGCACGAGCAGTACTTC
TRBJ2-5,few,TRBV14,-,CASSRDLKETQYF,TGTGCCAGCAGCCGAGACCTCAAAGAGACCCAGTACTTC
TRBJ1-1,-,TRBV5-6,-,CASSSFPGHFEAFF,TGTGCCAGCAGCTCCTTCCCGGGACATTTTGAAGCTTTCTTT
TRBJ2-5,many,TRBV20-1,-,CSAGRDSGYQETQYF,TGCAGTGCTGGCAGAGATAGCGGTTACCAAGAGACCCAGTACTTC
TRBJ1-3,-,TRBV7-2,TRBD1,CASSTVTGSGNTIYF,TGTGCCAGCAGCACCGTGACAGGGTCCGGAAACACCATATATTTT
TRBJ2-7,-,TRBV4-3,-,CASSQDRTRTYEQYF,TGCGCCAGCAGCCAAGACAGGACTCGTACCTACGAGCAGTACTTC
TRBJ1-1,many,TRBV7-9,TRBD1,CASSPRTGAGGWTEAFF,TGTGCCAGCAGCCCCCGGACAGGGGCCGGGGGTTGGACTGAAGCTTTCTTT
TRBJ2-7,-,TRBV3-1,-,CASSLRGWGEQYF,TGTGCCAGCAGCCTCCGAGGCTGGGGGGAGCAGTACTTC
TRBJ2-5,many,TRBV7-2,-,CASSYEQGILWTQYF,TGTGCCAGCAGTTACGAACAGGGTATATTGTGGACCCAGTACTTC
TRBJ2-2,many,TRBV2,-,CASSDSPNTGELFF,TGTGCCAGCAGTGACAGCCCGAACACCGGGGAGCTGTTTTTT
TRBJ2-7,many,TRBV28,-,CASIMGPTSYEQYF,TGTGCCAGCATTATGGGACCTACTTCCTACGAGCAGTACTTC
TRBJ1-1,-,TRBV10-3,TRBD1,CAISDTGGNTEAFF,TGTGCCATCAGTGATACAGGGGGCAACACTGAAGCTTTCTTT
TRBJ1-5,-,TRBV6-1,TRBD1,CASSPGQGRQPQHF,TGTGCCAGCAGTCCGGGACAGGGGCGTCAGCCCCAGCATTTT
TRBJ2-7,many,TRBV5-1,-,CASSLGGDEQYF,TGCGCCAGCAGCTTGGGCGGGGACGAGCAGTACTTC
TRBJ2-4,few,TRBV25-1,-,CASKEFLAKNIQYF,TGTGCCAGCAAAGAATTCCTAGCCAAAAACATTCAGTACTTC
TRBJ2-7,few,TRBV7-8,-,CASSLNDIGNEQYF,TGTGCCAGCAGCTTAAACGACATAGGGAACGAGCAGTACTTC
TRBJ1-1,few,TRBV27,-,CASSSLALNTEAFF,TGTGCCAGCAGTTCCTTAGCGCTGAACACTGAAGCTTTCTTT
TRBJ1-1,many,TRBV30,-,CAWSKWDRFTEAFF,TGTGCCTGGAGTAAGTGGGATCGGTTTACTGAAGCTTTCTTT
TRBJ1-4,-,TRBV7-2,TRBD1,CASSPRDRGGWEKLFF,TGTGCCAGCAGCCCCCGGGACAGGGGAGGGTGGGAAAAACTGTTTTTT
TRBJ1-5,few,TRBV30,-,CAWRDGAHSNQPQHF,TGTGCCTGGAGGGATGGGGCACATAGCAATCAGCCCCAGCATTTT
TRBJ1-2,few,TRBV29-1,-,CSVDSGLFYGYTF,TGCAGCGTTGACTCAGGGCTTTTCTATGGCTACACCTTC
TRBJ1-1,-,TRBV24-1,-,CATSDLDGAEAFF,TGTGCCACCAGTGATTTGGACGGGGCTGAAGCTTTCTTT
TRBJ2-2,many,TRBV28,-,CASGQNTGELFF,TGTGCCAGCGGGCAAAACACCGGGGAGCTGTTTTTT
TRBJ2-5,many,TRBV6-1,TRBD1,CASSRSTGGYQETQYF,TGTGCCAGCAGTAGATCGACAGGGGGATACCAAGAGACCCAGTACTTC
TRBJ1-3,few,TRBV29-1,-,CSVEAVDSSGNTIYF,TGCAGCGTTGAAGCGGTGGACAGCTCTGGAAACACCATATATTTT
TRBJ1-1,many,TRBV5-1,-,CASSLDVNTEAFF,TGCGCCAGCAGCTTGGATGTGAACACTGAAGCTTTCTTT
TRBJ1-2,many,TRBV27,-,CASSQTGGGYTF,TGTGCCAGCAGCCAGACTGGAGGAGGCTACACCTTC
TRBJ1-1,few,TRBV20-1,-,CSARDPGAPNTEAFF,TGCAGTGCTAGAGATCCAGGGGCGCCGAACACTGAAGCTTTCTTT
TRBJ1-2,-,TRBV7-9,-,CASSLGAAWDGYTF,TGTGCCAGCAGCTTAGGGGCGGCGTGGGACGGCTACACCTTC
TRBJ2-2,-,TRBV5-1,TRBD2,CASSLALAGGTAGELFF,TGCGCCAGCAGCTTGGCTCTAGCGGGAGGAACGGCCGGGGAGCTGTTTTTT
TRBJ2-2,few,TRBV2,TRBD2,CASSVAGGFSGELFF,TGTGCCAGCAGTGTAGCGGGAGGATTCTCCGGGGAGCTGTTTTTT
TRBJ1-1,-,TRBV20-1,-,CSAREGGSIDTEAFF,TGCAGTGCTAGAGAAGGGGGGAGCATTGACACTGAAGCTTTCTTT
TRBJ1-1,many,TRBV20-1,TRBD1,CSAVPPGQGNTEAFF,TGCAGTGCCGTCCCACCGGGACAGGGGAACACTGAAGCTTTCTTT
TRBJ2-2,many,TRBV6-2/TRBV6-3,-,CASTSTANTGELFF,TGTGCCAGCACCTCGACAGCGAACACCGGGGAGCTGTTTTTT
TRBJ2-5,many,TRBV7-9,TRBD2,CASSLRPSAGGMETQYF,TGTGCCAGCAGCTTAAGGCCCTCAGCGGGAGGAATGGAGACCCAGTACTTC
TRBJ2-2,many,TRBV27,-,CASTARPSQTGELFF,TGTGCCAGCACCGCTCGGCCTAGCCAGACCGGGGAGCTGTTTTTT
TRBJ2-1,-,TRBV6-9,TRBD2,CASSSGTSRVEQFF,TGTGCCAGCAGTTCCGGGACTAGTAGGGTTGAGCAGTTCTTC
TRBJ2-7,few,TRBV7-9,-,CASSGDGVPYEQYF,TGTGCCAGCAGCGGAGACGGAGTGCCCTACGAGCAGTACTTC
TRBJ1-1,-,TRBV11-2,-,CASSSEGKGRTEAFF,TGTGCCAGCAGCTCCGAGGGGAAGGGGCGTACTGAAGCTTTCTTT
TRBJ2-7,few,TRBV20-1,-,CSARDRFGSDGQYF,TGCAGTGCTAGAGATCGGTTCGGGAGCGACGGGCAGTACTTC
TRBJ1-2,-,TRBV4-3,TRBD1,CASSQVPGQGAYGYTF,TGCGCCAGCAGCCAGGTCCCGGGACAGGGGGCCTATGGCTACACCTTC
TRBJ1-1,few,TRBV20-1,-,CSARWDLNTEAFF,TGCAGTGCTAGATGGGATTTGAACACTGAAGCTTTCTTT
TRBJ1-4,-,TRBV4-3,-,CASSPGATITNEKLFF,TGCGCCAGCAGCCCCGGGGCTACTATAACTAATGAAAAACTGTTTTTT
TRBJ1-1,few,TRBV20-1,-,CSARYRTGYTEAFF,TGCAGTGCTAGATACCGGACGGGATACACTGAAGCTTTCTTT
TRBJ2-5,few,TRBV7-9,TRBD2,CASSLEREQETQYF,TGTGCCAGCAGCTTAGAGCGGGAGCAAGAGACCCAGTACTTC
TRBJ2-2,few,TRBV5-1,TRBD1,CASSWTGSTGELFF,TGCGCCAGCAGCTGGACAGGAAGCACCGGGGAGCTGTTTTTT
TRBJ1-6,few,TRBV20-1,-,CSARRDSPLHF,TGCAGTGCTAGAAGGGACTCACCCCTCCACTTT
TRBJ1-3,-,TRBV7-2,-,CASSSYRASGNTIYF,TGTGCCAGCAGCTCTTACAGGGCCTCTGGAAACACCATATATTTT